Sequencing of this T cell receptor (beta chain) was carried out in a study of blood T cell repertoires in COVID-19 (dated by TCRdb to the early 2020s). Notes on the research overall: The collaborator samples originated in the United States, Italy and Spain and spanned the acute and convalescent phases of COVID-19. The material from the prospective study consisted of cDNA or gDNA derived from T cells, B-cell-depleted T cells, or PBMCs. The repertoires were made available in a free public database intended to serve as a resource for research on the immune response to SARS-CoV-2. Samples came from the ongoing ImmuneRACE study (first 160 participants) plus 1,254 subjects from 6 global collaborators. The dataset comprised deeply sampled blood TCRbeta repertoires from subjects exposed to, actively infected with, or recovered from COVID-19. HLA class I and class II types, where available, came from metadata supplied by the sample provider rather than from assay-based typing. Nearly every sample came with metadata listing a de-identified subject ID, COVID-19 status, age in years and sex. Results the study describes overall, beyond this receptor: How much clinical and demographic metadata was included differed by source and by participant, and the metadata was provided uncurated.

TCRbeta CDR3 regions were amplified from genomic DNA using the immunoSEQ Assay, a bias-controlled multiplex PCR. The authors' analysis ran thus. Within the assay, amplification of reference gene primers was used to estimate how many nucleated cells each sample contained. To quantify the absolute abundance of each unique TCRbeta CDR3 rearrangement, sequence reads were collapsed and filtered. For each sample, productive Simpson clonality was calculated by taking the square root of Simpson's diversity index across productive rearrangements. The source is immuneACCESS, and TCRdb retained only in-frame sequences with V and J called. Part of the clones is not carried over; for the studies checked, unresolved V genes explain less than half of this, and the remainder is unexplained. That table is the source of V, J and clone size, and D and trimming were worked out from the DNA. Across this sample there are some 51,000 clones, with around 90% seen only once. The top ten hold under 15% of the sample.

Each collaborating institution followed its own protocols to collect whole blood in K2EDTA tubes. For TCRbeta analysis, collaborator samples were shipped as frozen whole blood, as isolated PBMCs, or as DNA extracted from either sample type. Counted from cysteine to valine, this CDR3 has 17 amino acids. Just CDR3 DNA is preserved here, 51 bases in frame from base 1. The germline ends are 19 bases apart after V is trimmed by 0 bases and J by 3 bases. CDR1 and CDR2, per the germline V gene, are SGHDT and YYEEEE. Points on this clone: The target of this receptor is not known. No quality values exist for individual bases; no much larger clone is one base distant.

The TCR was taken from a human donor with active COVID-19. The donor label of this sample is uncertain. The rearrangement combines TRBV5-6 with TRBJ2-7, with no reliable assignment of the D segment. The material sequenced was peripheral blood. The CDR3 is CASSLARRGGRLYEQYV. Here is the DNA: TGTGCCAGCAGCTTGGCCCGAAGAGGTGGTCGCCTCTACGAGCAGTACGTC.